Given below is one T cell receptor (beta chain) in context. The donor cohort consisted entirely of Caucasian adults residing in Nashville, Tennessee. CDR3 length: 18 amino acids. Germline CDR1 reads SGHVS; CDR2 reads FQNEAQ. Germline trimming cut 10 bases from V and 1 base from J; bases unmatched to any gene: 18. The record originates from a study of shared clonotypes between healthy human individuals. Sequenced by immunoSEQ multiplex PCR; TCRdb stores in-frame clones only, minus some. Of some 470,000 clones listed, 76% are singletons. The receptor was derived from a woman between 40 and 55 years old in good health. Some clones in this sample may be carry-over from other donors' samples. The sequenced material came from PBMCs. J is TRBJ2-7 and V is TRBV7-8, with TRBD2 identical over 11 bases. CDR3 loop: CATTWGGVLAGESYEQYF. Here the CDR3 DNA reads TGTGCCACTACATGGGGAGGGGTACTAGCGGGAGAATCCTACGAGCAGTACTTC.